These T cell receptor beta chains were read from a single sample in a study of shared clonotypes between healthy human individuals. Some clones are missing from TCRdb's copy, which holds only in-frame ones; the method was immunoSEQ multiplex PCR. The repertoire includes about 510,000 clones, about 96% of them detected once, and roughly 0.06% sits in the top ten. Sequencing was carried out using naive CD4+ T cells sorted from blood. The source of these receptors is a woman in her thirties in good health. CDR3s include the opening cysteine and the closing phenylalanine or tryptophan. A D gene is named only where the DNA matches it firmly. Size tells how often a clone was seen (once, few, many) or the class of an expanded clone, and some rows leave it out.

J | V | size | D | length | DNA | CDR3
TRBJ2-3 | TRBV21-1 | - | - | 14 | TGTGCCAGCAGCAAGCAGGGGGGCGCAGATACGCAGTATTTT | CASSKQGGADTQYF
TRBJ1-5 | TRBV19 | once | - | 15 | TGTGCCAGTAGTTCCCACCAGGCGGGAGGTCAGCCCCAGCATTTT | CASSSHQAGGQPQHF
TRBJ2-5 | TRBV12-5 | - | TRBD1 | 13 | TGTGCTAGTGGCCTGACAGGGGACGGGACCCAGTACTTC | CASGLTGDGTQYF
TRBJ1-5 | TRBV6-1 | - | TRBD1 | 17 | TGTGCCAGCAGTGCACGGGGACAGACATATAGCAATCAGCCCCAGCATTTT | CASSARGQTYSNQPQHF
TRBJ2-7 | TRBV11-1 | - | TRBD2 | 14 | TGTGCCAGCAGCCTTCAAGCGGGGTCCCACGAGCAGTACTTC | CASSLQAGSHEQYF
TRBJ2-1 | TRBV19 | - | TRBD2 | 16 | TGTGCCAGTAGTACACCGACTAGCGGGAGGTATGAGGAGCAGTTCTTC | CASSTPTSGRYEEQFF
TRBJ1-4 | TRBV28 | - | TRBD1 | 16 | TGTGCCAGCCGCCACAGGGGCGATATATGGAATGAAAAACTGTTTTTT | CASRHRGDIWNEKLFF
TRBJ1-2 | TRBV27 | - | - | 15 | TGTGCCAGCAGTTTCGACAGAGCTGCTAACTATGGCTACACCTTC | CASSFDRAANYGYTF
TRBJ2-2 | TRBV7-2 | - | - | 19 | TGTGCCAGCAGCTTAGCATTTAGTCCAGCGGGTGCGAACACCGGGGAGCTGTTTTTT | CASSLAFSPAGANTGELFF
TRBJ2-3 | TRBV9 | - | TRBD2 | 16 | TGTGCCAGCAGCGTCCCCCTAGCGGGAGGAGGAGATACGCAGTATTTT | CASSVPLAGGGDTQYF
TRBJ2-7 | TRBV9 | - | - | 15 | TGTGCCAGCAGCGTAGACGGGACGGAACCCTACGAGCAGTACTTC | CASSVDGTEPYEQYF
TRBJ2-1 | TRBV14 | - | TRBD2 | 16 | TGTGCCAGCAGCCAAGAGGCGACTAGCGGGAGCGGTGAGCAGTTCTTC | CASSQEATSGSGEQFF
TRBJ1-1 | TRBV18 | - | - | 15 | TGTGCCAGCTCACCCCTGCCATTGCCCTCGGATGAAGCTTTCTTT | CASSPLPLPSDEAFF
TRBJ2-7 | TRBV19 | - | TRBD1 | 16 | TGTGCCAGTAGTATAGCTCCTCGGACAGGGAACGACGAGCAGTACTTC | CASSIAPRTGNDEQYF
TRBJ1-3 | TRBV2 | - | - | 14 | TGTGCCAGCCTCCTGATGGGGACTGGAAACACCATATATTTT | CASLLMGTGNTIYF
TRBJ2-7 | TRBV7-2 | once | - | 16 | TGTGCCAGCAGCTTAGAAGTCAGGACAGATATCTACGAGCAGTACTTC | CASSLEVRTDIYEQYF
TRBJ2-7 | TRBV6-6 | - | TRBD1 | 14 | TGTGCCAGCAGTTACCGCCAGGGGGCCTACGAGCAGTACTTC | CASSYRQGAYEQYF
TRBJ2-7 | TRBV27 | - | TRBD1 | 17 | TGTGCCAGCAGAAAGGACAGGGAACCGTGGCCTTCCTACGAGCAGTACTTC | CASRKDREPWPSYEQYF
TRBJ2-7 | TRBV29-1 | - | - | 13 | TGCAGCGTTGAAGGACAAACCTCCTACGAGCAGTACTTC | CSVEGQTSYEQYF
TRBJ1-2 | TRBV28 | - | - | 13 | TGTGCCAGCAGGTGGGCAGGGGAGAATGGCTACACCTTC | CASRWAGENGYTF
TRBJ2-1 | TRBV29-1 | - | - | 14 | TGCAGCGTTATTAGCGGAGGCTCCTACAATGAGCAGTTCTTC | CSVISGGSYNEQFF
TRBJ2-7 | TRBV11-3 | - | - | 14 | TGTGCCAGCAGCTTAGAAACGGGTTCCTACGAGCAGTACTTC | CASSLETGSYEQYF
TRBJ1-3 | TRBV6-6 | - | - | 13 | TGTGCCAGCAGAACAGGGTTTGGAAACACCATATATTTT | CASRTGFGNTIYF
TRBJ2-3 | TRBV5-1 | once | TRBD2 | 17 | TGCGCCAGCAGCTTGACTAGCGGGAGGATTCGCACAGATACGCAGTATTTT | CASSLTSGRIRTDTQYF
TRBJ2-7 | TRBV5-1 | - | TRBD2 | 15 | TGCGCCAGCAGCCCTCAGACTAGCGGGAGCTACGAGCAGTACTTC | CASSPQTSGSYEQYF
TRBJ2-7 | TRBV28 | once | TRBD2 | 15 | TGTGCCAGCAGCACGAGGACTAGCGGGAGATACGAGCAGTACTTC | CASSTRTSGRYEQYF
TRBJ2-7 | TRBV28 | - | - | 13 | TGTGCCAGCAGACAGGATAGCTCCTACGAGCAGTACTTC | CASRQDSSYEQYF
TRBJ1-5 | TRBV6-5 | - | TRBD1 | 14 | TGTGCCAGCAGTAACAGGGGGTACAATCAGCCCCAGCATTTT | CASSNRGYNQPQHF
TRBJ1-4 | TRBV5-4 | - | - | 16 | TGTGCCAGCAGTTCCGACATCCTCGCAACTAATGAAAAACTGTTTTTT | CASSSDILATNEKLFF
TRBJ2-7 | TRBV5-1 | - | - | 13 | TGCGCCAGCAGCTTTGAGGGGGAATACGAGCAGTACTTC | CASSFEGEYEQYF
TRBJ2-7 | TRBV14 | once | TRBD1 | 15 | TGTGCCAGCAGCCAAGCCACAGGGGGCGTCTACGAGCAGTACTTC | CASSQATGGVYEQYF
TRBJ1-1 | TRBV18 | - | - | 13 | TGTGCCAGCTCTCATCGACAGTCCGGTGAAGCTTTCTTT | CASSHRQSGEAFF
TRBJ2-7 | TRBV9 | - | TRBD2 | 17 | TGTGCCAGCAGCGTAGGACTAGCGGGAAGGGATTCCTACGAGCAGTACTTC | CASSVGLAGRDSYEQYF
TRBJ2-1 | TRBV11-2 | - | - | 13 | TGTGCCAGCAGCTTACTCGGGGTCTATGAGCAGTTCTTC | CASSLLGVYEQFF
TRBJ2-1 | TRBV2 | - | TRBD2 | 15 | TGTGCCAGCAAGTTGTCGGGGGGATTTATAAATGAGCAGTTCTTC | CASKLSGGFINEQFF
TRBJ2-3 | TRBV19 | once | TRBD1 | 13 | TGTGCCAGTAACAGGGGGCAAAGAGATACGCAGTATTTT | CASNRGQRDTQYF
TRBJ2-1 | TRBV27 | - | TRBD2 | 16 | TGTGCCAGCAGTTTATCACTAGCGGGAATCTACAATGAGCAGTTCTTC | CASSLSLAGIYNEQFF
TRBJ1-4 | TRBV15 | - | - | 15 | TGTGCCACCAGCAGAGATAGTGCAACTAATGAAAAACTGTTTTTT | CATSRDSATNEKLFF
TRBJ2-1 | TRBV5-4 | - | - | 15 | TGTGCCAGCAGTTTGGTAGGAACTAGCTTCAGTGAGCAGTTCTTC | CASSLVGTSFSEQFF
TRBJ1-4 | TRBV28 | - | - | 14 | TGTGCCAGCACCGTGGGTGTGACTAATGAAAAACTGTTTTTT | CASTVGVTNEKLFF
TRBJ1-2 | TRBV5-1 | - | - | 13 | TGCGCCAGCAGCTTGGATTCTAACTATGGCTACACCTTC | CASSLDSNYGYTF
TRBJ2-2 | TRBV2 | - | - | 14 | TGTGCCAGCAGTGTAGAGGGGATGGCCGGGGAGCTGTTTTTT | CASSVEGMAGELFF